These T cell receptor beta chains were read from a single sample in a study of T cell changes during pregnancy in multiple sclerosis. Clones were sequenced by immunoSEQ multiplex PCR, and TCRdb holds only the in-frame ones, with some missing. The data contain tens of thousands of clones, 90% to 95% of them seen just once; the ten biggest clones take up about 0.69%. The specimen was peripheral blood, collected in the second trimester of pregnancy. These TCRs come from a female donor in good health, enrolled as a control in a pregnancy study. Each CDR3 is given with its conserved first and last residue. The order of the fields is D gene, J gene, clone size, V gene, CDR3 protein, CDR3 DNA. D genes are given only for firm matches. Expanded clones get a size class; other rows say once, few or many, or leave the size out.

D gene: TRBD2; J gene: TRBJ2-7; clone size: -; V gene: TRBV30; CDR3 protein: CAWSESGGTIYEQYF; CDR3 DNA: TGTGCCTGGAGTGAAAGCGGGGGAACCATCTACGAGCAGTACTTC
D gene: -; J gene: TRBJ1-1; clone size: -; V gene: TRBV27; CDR3 protein: CASSWGGNAFF; CDR3 DNA: TGTGCCAGCAGTTGGGGAGGGAACGCTTTCTTT
D gene: -; J gene: TRBJ1-1; clone size: -; V gene: TRBV10-3; CDR3 protein: CAISEGWGEAEAFF; CDR3 DNA: TGTGCCATCAGTGAAGGGTGGGGGGAGGCTGAAGCTTTCTTT
D gene: -; J gene: TRBJ1-5; clone size: once; V gene: TRBV15; CDR3 protein: CATSLIVHQPQHF; CDR3 DNA: TGTGCCACCAGCTTAATAGTGCATCAGCCCCAGCATTTT
D gene: -; J gene: TRBJ1-2; clone size: -; V gene: TRBV9; CDR3 protein: CASSPREGTRHNYGYTF; CDR3 DNA: TGTGCCAGCAGCCCCAGAGAAGGGACTAGACATAACTATGGCTACACCTTC
D gene: TRBD1; J gene: TRBJ1-1; clone size: -; V gene: TRBV27; CDR3 protein: CASSFRTGRNTEAFF; CDR3 DNA: TGTGCCAGCAGTTTCCGGACAGGCCGGAACACTGAAGCTTTCTTT
D gene: TRBD1; J gene: TRBJ2-7; clone size: -; V gene: TRBV2; CDR3 protein: CASRRTGLTYEQYF; CDR3 DNA: TGTGCCAGCAGGCGGACAGGGCTCACCTACGAGCAGTACTTC
D gene: -; J gene: TRBJ2-7; clone size: -; V gene: TRBV29-1; CDR3 protein: CSIWDFSYEQYF; CDR3 DNA: TGCAGCATATGGGACTTCTCCTACGAGCAGTACTTC
D gene: -; J gene: TRBJ1-3; clone size: -; V gene: TRBV7-2; CDR3 protein: CASSLSSVGNTIYF; CDR3 DNA: TGTGCCAGCAGCCTTTCCAGCGTCGGCAACACCATATATTTT
D gene: -; J gene: TRBJ1-1; clone size: -; V gene: TRBV4-3; CDR3 protein: CASSQVISGQAEAFF; CDR3 DNA: TGCGCCAGCAGCCAAGTCATCAGTGGGCAGGCTGAAGCTTTCTTT
D gene: TRBD2; J gene: TRBJ2-2; clone size: once; V gene: TRBV7-3; CDR3 protein: CASSPAGGVNTGELFF; CDR3 DNA: TGTGCCAGCAGCCCAGCGGGGGGAGTGAACACCGGGGAGCTGTTTTTT